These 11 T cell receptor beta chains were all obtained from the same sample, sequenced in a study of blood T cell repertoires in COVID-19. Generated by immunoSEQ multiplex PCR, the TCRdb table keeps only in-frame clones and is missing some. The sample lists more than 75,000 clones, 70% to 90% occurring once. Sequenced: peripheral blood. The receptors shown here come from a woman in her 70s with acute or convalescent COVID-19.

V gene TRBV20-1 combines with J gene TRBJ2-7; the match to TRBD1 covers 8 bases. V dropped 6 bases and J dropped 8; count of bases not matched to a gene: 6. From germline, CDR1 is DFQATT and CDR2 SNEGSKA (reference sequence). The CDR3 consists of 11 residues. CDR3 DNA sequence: TGCAGTGCATACCGACAGGGGAAGCAGTACTTC. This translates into CSAYRQGKQYF.

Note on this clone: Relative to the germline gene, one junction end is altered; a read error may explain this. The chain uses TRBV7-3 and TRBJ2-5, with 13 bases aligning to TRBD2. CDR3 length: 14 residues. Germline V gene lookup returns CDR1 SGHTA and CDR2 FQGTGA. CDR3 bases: TGTGCCAGCAGCTTAGGACTAGCGGGAGCCCCTATCAACTTC. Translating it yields CASSLGLAGAPINF.

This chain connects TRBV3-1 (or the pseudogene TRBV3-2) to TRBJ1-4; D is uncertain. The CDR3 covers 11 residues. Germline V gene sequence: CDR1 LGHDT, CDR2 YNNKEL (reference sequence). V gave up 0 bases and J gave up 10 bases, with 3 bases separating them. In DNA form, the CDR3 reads TGTGCCAGCAGCCAAGAGAGAAAACTGTTTTTT. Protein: CASSQERKLFF.

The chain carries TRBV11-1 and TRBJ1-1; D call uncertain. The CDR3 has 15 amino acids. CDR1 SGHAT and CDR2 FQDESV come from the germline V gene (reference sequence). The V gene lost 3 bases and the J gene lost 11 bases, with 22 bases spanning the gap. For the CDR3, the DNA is TGTGCCAGCAGCTTTGTATCCCGCATCGGCGGTGAGGCTTTCTTT. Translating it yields CASSFVSRIGGEAFF.

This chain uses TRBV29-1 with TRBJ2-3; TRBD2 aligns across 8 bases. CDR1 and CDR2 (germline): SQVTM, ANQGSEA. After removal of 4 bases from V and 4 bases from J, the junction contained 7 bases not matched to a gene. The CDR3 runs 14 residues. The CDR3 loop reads CSVGGRPTPDTQYF. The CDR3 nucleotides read TGCAGCGTTGGCGGGAGGCCTACGCCAGATACGCAGTATTTT.

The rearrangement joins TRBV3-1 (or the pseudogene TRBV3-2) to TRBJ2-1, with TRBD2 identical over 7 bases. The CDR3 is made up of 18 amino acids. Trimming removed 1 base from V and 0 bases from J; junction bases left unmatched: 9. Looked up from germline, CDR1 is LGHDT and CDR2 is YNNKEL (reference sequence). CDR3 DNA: TGTGCCAGCAGCCAAGTTACTGGGCGGGGGAGCTCCTACAATGAGCAGTTCTTC. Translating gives CASSQVTGRGSSYNEQFF.

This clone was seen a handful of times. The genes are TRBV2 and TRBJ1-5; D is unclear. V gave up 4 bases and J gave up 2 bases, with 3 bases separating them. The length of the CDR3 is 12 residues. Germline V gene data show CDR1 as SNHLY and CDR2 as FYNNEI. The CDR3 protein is CASSGGNQPQHF. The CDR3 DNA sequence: TGTGCCAGCAGTGGCGGCAATCAGCCCCAGCATTTT.

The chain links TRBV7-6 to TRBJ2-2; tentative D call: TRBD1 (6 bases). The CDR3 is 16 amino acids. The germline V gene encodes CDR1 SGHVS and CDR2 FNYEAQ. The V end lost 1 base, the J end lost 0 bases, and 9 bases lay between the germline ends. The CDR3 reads CASSLETGSNTGELFF. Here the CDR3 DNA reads TGTGCCAGCAGCTTAGAGACAGGTTCGAACACCGGGGAGCTGTTTTTT.

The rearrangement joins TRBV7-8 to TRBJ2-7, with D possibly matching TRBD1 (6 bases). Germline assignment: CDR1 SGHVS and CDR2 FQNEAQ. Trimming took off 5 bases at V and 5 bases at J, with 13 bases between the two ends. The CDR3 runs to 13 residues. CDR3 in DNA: TGTGCCAGCAGCCCGAACAGGGACCACGAGCAGTACTTC. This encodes CASSPNRDHEQYF.

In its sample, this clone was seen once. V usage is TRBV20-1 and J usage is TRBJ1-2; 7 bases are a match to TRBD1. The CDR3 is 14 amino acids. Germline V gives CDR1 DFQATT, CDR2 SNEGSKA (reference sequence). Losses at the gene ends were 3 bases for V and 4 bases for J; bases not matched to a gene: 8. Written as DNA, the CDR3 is TGCAGTGCTAGTACCCCGACAGGGATCTATGGCTACACCTTC. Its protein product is CSASTPTGIYGYTF.

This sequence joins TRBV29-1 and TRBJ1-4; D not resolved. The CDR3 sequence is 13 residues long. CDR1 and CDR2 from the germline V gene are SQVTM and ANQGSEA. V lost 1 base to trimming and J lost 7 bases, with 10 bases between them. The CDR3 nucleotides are TGCAGCGTTGAAGCCCCCCGGGGTGAAAAACTGTTTTTT. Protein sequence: CSVEAPRGEKLFF. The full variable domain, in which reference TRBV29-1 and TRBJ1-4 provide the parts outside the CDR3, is SAVISQKPSRDICQRGTSLTIQCQVDSQVTMMFWYRQQPGQSLTLIATANQGSEATYESGFVIDKFPISRPNLTFSTLTVSNMSPEDSSIYLCSVEAPRGEKLFFGSGTQLSVL.